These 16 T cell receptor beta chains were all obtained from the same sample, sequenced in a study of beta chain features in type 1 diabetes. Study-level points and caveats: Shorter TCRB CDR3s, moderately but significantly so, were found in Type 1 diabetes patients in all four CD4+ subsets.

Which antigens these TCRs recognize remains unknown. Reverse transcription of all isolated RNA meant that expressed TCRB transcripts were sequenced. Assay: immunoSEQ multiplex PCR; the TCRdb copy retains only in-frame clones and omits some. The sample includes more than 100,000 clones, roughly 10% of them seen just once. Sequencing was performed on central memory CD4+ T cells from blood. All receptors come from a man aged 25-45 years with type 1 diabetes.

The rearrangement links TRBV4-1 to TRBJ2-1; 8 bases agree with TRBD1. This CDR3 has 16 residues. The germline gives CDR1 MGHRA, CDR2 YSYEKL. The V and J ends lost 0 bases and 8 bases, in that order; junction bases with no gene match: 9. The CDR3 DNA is TGCGCCAGCAGCCAAGAACGAGACAGGGGTTTCTATGAGCAGTTCTTC. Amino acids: CASSQERDRGFYEQFF.

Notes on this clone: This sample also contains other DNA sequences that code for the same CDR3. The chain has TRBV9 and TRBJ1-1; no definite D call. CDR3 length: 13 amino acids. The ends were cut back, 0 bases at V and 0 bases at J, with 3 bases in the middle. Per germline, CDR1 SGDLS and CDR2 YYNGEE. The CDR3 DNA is TGTGCCAGCAGCGTAGCTGTGAACACTGAAGCTTTCTTT. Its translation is CASSVAVNTEAFF.

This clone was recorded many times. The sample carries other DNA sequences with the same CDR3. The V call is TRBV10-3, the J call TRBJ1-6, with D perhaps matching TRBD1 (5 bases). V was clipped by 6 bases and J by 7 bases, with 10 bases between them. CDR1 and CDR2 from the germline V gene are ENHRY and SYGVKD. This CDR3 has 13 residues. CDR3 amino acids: CAIRDSNNSPLHF. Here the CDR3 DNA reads TGTGCCATCAGAGACAGCAACAATTCACCCCTCCACTTT.

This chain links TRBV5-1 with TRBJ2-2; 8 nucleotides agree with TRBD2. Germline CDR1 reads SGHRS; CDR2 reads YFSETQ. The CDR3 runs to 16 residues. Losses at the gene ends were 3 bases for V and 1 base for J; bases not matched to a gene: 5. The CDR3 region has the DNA TGCGCCAGCAGCTCCGGGGGGGCCTGGAACACCGGGGAGCTGTTTTTT. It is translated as CASSSGGAWNTGELFF.

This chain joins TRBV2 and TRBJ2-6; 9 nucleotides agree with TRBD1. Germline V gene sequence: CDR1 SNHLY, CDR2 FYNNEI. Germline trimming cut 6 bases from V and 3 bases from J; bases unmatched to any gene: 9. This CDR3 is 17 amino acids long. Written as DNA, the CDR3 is TGTGCCAGCAGGGGGACAGGGTTACTTTTTGGGGCCAACGTCCTGACTTTC. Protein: CASRGTGLLFGANVLTF.

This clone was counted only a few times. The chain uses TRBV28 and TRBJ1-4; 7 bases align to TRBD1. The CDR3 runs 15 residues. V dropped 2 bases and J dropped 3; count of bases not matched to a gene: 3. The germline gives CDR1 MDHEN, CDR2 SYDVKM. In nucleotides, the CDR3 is TGTGCCAGCAGTTTAGACAGGGCGGCTAATGAAAAACTGTTTTTT. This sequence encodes CASSLDRAANEKLFF.

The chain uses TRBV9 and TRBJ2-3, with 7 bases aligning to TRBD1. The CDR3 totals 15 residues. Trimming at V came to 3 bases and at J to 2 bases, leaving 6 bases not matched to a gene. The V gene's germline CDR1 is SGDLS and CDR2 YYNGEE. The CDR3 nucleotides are TGTGCCAGCAGCGAGAGGGGGCACTACACAGATACGCAGTATTTT. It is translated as CASSERGHYTDTQYF.

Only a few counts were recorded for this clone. CDR3: CASSLSAGEQFF. The CDR3, as DNA: TGTGCCAGCAGCTTATCGGCGGGTGAGCAGTTCTTC. V usage is TRBV11-2 and J usage is TRBJ2-1, with TRBD2 as a possible D gene (5 bases). CDR1 and CDR2 (germline): SGHAT, FQNNGV. The CDR3 spans 12 residues. V gave up 2 bases and J gave up 9 bases, with 8 bases separating them. The full variable domain, with the rest looked up from reference TRBV11-2 and TRBJ2-1, is EAGVAQSPRYKIIEKRQSVAFWCNPISGHATLYWYQQILGQGPKLLIQFQNNGVVDDSQLPKDRFSAERLKGVDSTLKIQPAKLEDSAVYLCASSLSAGEQFFGPGTRLTVL.

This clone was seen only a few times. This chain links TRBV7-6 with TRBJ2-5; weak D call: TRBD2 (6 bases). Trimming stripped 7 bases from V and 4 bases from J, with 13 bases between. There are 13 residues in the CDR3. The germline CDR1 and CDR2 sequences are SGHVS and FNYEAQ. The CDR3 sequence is CASTNQGGETQYF. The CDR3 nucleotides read TGTGCCAGCACCAACCAGGGAGGAGAGACCCAGTACTTC.

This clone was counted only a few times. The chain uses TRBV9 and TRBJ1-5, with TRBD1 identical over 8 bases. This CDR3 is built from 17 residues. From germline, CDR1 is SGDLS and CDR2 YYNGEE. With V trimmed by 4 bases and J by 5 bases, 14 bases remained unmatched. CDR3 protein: CASSLSLHGQGDQPQHF. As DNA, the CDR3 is TGTGCCAGCAGCTTATCCCTCCATGGACAGGGTGATCAGCCCCAGCATTTT.

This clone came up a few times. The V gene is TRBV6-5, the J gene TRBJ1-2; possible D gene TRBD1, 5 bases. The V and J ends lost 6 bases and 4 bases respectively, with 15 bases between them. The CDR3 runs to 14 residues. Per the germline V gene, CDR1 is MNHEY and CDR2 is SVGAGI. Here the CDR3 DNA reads TGTGCCAGCAGCCCAGGGTCGCTCGGCTATGGCTACACCTTC. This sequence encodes CASSPGSLGYGYTF.

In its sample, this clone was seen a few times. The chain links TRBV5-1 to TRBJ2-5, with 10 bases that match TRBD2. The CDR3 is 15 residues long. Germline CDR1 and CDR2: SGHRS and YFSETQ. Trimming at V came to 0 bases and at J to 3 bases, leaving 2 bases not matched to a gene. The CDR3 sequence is CASSLAGTSEETQYF. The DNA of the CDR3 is TGCGCCAGCAGCTTGGCCGGGACTAGCGAAGAGACCCAGTACTTC. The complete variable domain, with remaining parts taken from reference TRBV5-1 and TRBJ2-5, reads KAGVTQTPRYLIKTRGQQVTLSCSPISGHRSVSWYQQTPGQGLQFLFEYFSETQRNKGNFPGRFSGRQFSNSRSEMNVSTLELGDSALYLCASSLAGTSEETQYFGPGTRLLVL.

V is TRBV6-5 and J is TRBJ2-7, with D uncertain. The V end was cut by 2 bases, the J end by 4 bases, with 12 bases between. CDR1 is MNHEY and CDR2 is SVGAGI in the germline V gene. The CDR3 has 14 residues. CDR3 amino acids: CASSYGAVLYEQYF. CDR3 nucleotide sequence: TGTGCCAGCAGTTACGGCGCAGTACTATACGAGCAGTACTTC.

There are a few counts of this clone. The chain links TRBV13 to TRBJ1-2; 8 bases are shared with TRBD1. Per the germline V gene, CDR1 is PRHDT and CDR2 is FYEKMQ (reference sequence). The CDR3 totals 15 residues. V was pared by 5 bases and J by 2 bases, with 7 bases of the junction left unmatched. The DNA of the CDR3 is TGTGCCAGCAGCGCTCAAGGACAGGGAAACTATGGCTACACCTTC. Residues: CASSAQGQGNYGYTF.

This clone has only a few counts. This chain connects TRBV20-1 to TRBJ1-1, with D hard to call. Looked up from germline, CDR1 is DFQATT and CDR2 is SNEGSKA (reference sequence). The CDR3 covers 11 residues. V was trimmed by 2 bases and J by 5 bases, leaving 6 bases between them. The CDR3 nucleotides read TGCAGTGCTAGATGGAGGACTGAAGCTTTCTTT. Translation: CSARWRTEAFF.

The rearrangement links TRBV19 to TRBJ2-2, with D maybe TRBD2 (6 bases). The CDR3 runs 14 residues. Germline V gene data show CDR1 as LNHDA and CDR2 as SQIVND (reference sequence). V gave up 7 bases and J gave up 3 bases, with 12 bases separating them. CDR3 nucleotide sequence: TGTGCCAGTACCCCGACTAGTTACACCGGGGAGCTGTTTTTT. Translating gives CASTPTSYTGELFF.